The 19 T cell receptor beta chains given below trace back to one sample, sequenced in a study of T-cell memory formation after mild COVID-19. TCRdb analysed the 5' RACE reads with MiXCR anew, one entry per CDR3 protein. The sample holds 130,000 to 150,000 distinct CDR3 sequences, 6% to 6.5% seen once. The specimen was PBMCs or a T cell subset sorted from them (not recorded which). These receptors were collected from an adult woman who had mild COVID-19 (a few samples of this study predate the infection). Cell type and time point are not known.

This clonotype was detected only a few times. The chain couples TRBV7-8 to TRBJ2-7, with TRBD1 as a possible D gene (6 bases). Germline loops: CDR1 SGHVS, CDR2 FQNEAQ. The CDR3 totals 14 residues. Between the trimmed V and J ends, which lost 1 base and 2 bases, there was a span of 9 bases. The CDR3 DNA reads as TGTGCCAGCAGCTTAGGTTGGGACACCTACGAGCAGTACTTC. Its protein is CASSLGWDTYEQYF.

This clonotype was seen at least ten times. The chain is built from TRBV5-4 and TRBJ2-1; tentatively, D is TRBD1 (5 bases). The V gene lost 0 bases and the J gene lost 9 bases, with 13 bases spanning the gap. Germline V gene lookup returns CDR1 SGHNT and CDR2 YYREEE (reference sequence). The CDR3 covers 14 residues. In nucleotides, the CDR3 is TGTGCCAGCAGCTTGGTTGCAGGGTTGGGTGAGCAGTTCTTC. Protein sequence: CASSLVAGLGEQFF.

The chain recombines TRBV4-1 with TRBJ2-5, with 12 positions matching TRBD2. The germline V gene encodes CDR1 MGHRA and CDR2 YSYEKL. The CDR3 loop spans 15 amino acids. V trimming: 3 bases; J trimming: 2 bases; junction bases outside the gene matches: 1. The CDR3 DNA follows: TGCGCCAGCAGCCAGCTAGCGGGGGGGCAAGAGACCCAGTACTTC. It yields the protein CASSQLAGGQETQYF.

This clonotype was detected a few times. The rearrangement uses TRBV7-8 and TRBJ1-4; 7 bases fit TRBD1. Trimming at V came to 5 bases and at J to 3 bases, leaving 12 bases not matched to a gene. Germline V gives CDR1 SGHVS, CDR2 FQNEAQ. The CDR3 extends over 17 amino acids. The CDR3 protein is CASSPLDRSQSNEKLFF. DNA for the CDR3: TGTGCCAGCAGCCCCTTGGACAGGTCCCAATCTAATGAAAAACTGTTTTTT.

This clonotype appeared many times. The chain uses TRBV20-1 and TRBJ2-4; TRBD2 is a possible D gene (5 bases). From germline, CDR1 is DFQATT and CDR2 SNEGSKA (reference sequence). The CDR3 sequence is 14 residues long. V was clipped by 2 bases and J by 6 bases, with 14 bases between them. The CDR3 DNA follows: TGCAGTGCTAGACAACCCGGGGAGAGAAACATTCAGTACTTC. Residues: CSARQPGERNIQYF.

This chain connects TRBV6-1 to TRBJ1-5; possibly TRBD1 for D (5 bases). The CDR3 has 13 residues. In germline, CDR1 is MNHNS, CDR2 SASEGT. The V and J ends lost 8 bases and 8 bases respectively, with 16 bases between them. CDR3 sequence reads: CASLQGGREPQHF. The CDR3, as DNA: TGTGCCAGCCTCCAGGGTGGGCGAGAGCCCCAGCATTTT.

This clonotype appeared many times. The CDR3 DNA reads as TGCAGTGCTAGACCTAGTCTAAATTTGAGGTCCTACAATGAGCAGTTCTTC. Amino acids: CSARPSLNLRSYNEQFF. The chain links TRBV20-1 to TRBJ2-1; no reliable D call. CDR3 length equals 17 residues. From germline, CDR1 is DFQATT and CDR2 SNEGSKA (reference sequence). Trimming left V 2 bases short and J 1 base short, with 18 bases between.

The chain employs TRBV5-1 and TRBJ1-2, with TRBD1 identical over 8 bases. The CDR3 has 15 amino acids. The ends lost 0 bases at V and 6 bases at J; junction bases unmatched: 7. The germline gives CDR1 SGHRS, CDR2 YFSETQ. The CDR3 is CASSLATDRVDGYTF. The CDR3 region has the DNA TGCGCCAGCAGCTTGGCCACGGACAGGGTGGATGGCTACACCTTC.

This clonotype showed up just a few times. The rearrangement links TRBV3-1 to TRBJ1-6; unclear D gene. The CDR3 runs 15 residues. V lost 0 bases to trimming and J lost 8 bases, with 11 bases between them. Germline V gene lookup returns CDR1 LGHDT and CDR2 YNNKEL (reference sequence). CDR3 DNA sequence: TGTGCCAGCAGCCAAGAATACGGGCTGGATTCACCCCTCCACTTT. Protein: CASSQEYGLDSPLHF.

This chain connects TRBV7-2 to TRBJ2-1; TRBD2 matches 7 bases. The CDR3 is 16 amino acids. CDR1 SGHTA and CDR2 FQGNSA come from the germline V gene. V lost 5 bases, J lost 5 bases, and 12 bases stayed unmatched. CDR3 amino acids: CASSRARGLGDNEQFF. CDR3 in DNA: TGTGCCAGCAGCAGGGCTCGTGGACTAGGGGACAATGAGCAGTTCTTC.

This chain connects TRBV12-3 or TRBV12-4 to TRBJ1-1; D might be TRBD1 (5 bases). V lost 6 bases and J 4 bases, leaving 21 bases between the germline ends. The CDR3 extends over 16 amino acids. Here the CDR3 DNA reads TGTGCCAGCAGCCTTAATCCGGGGCTCAGAAGCACTGAAGCTTTCTTT. This gives the protein CASSLNPGLRSTEAFF.

This clonotype was recorded a few times. The genes are TRBV7-9 and TRBJ2-1, with 8 positions matching TRBD2. This CDR3 is 14 amino acids long. V lost 2 bases, J lost 6 bases, and 3 bases stayed unmatched. Germline V lookup: CDR1 SEHNR, CDR2 FQNEAQ (reference sequence). CDR3 in DNA: TGTGCCAGCAGCTTATCCGGGGGGGTCAATGAGCAGTTCTTC. It yields the protein CASSLSGGVNEQFF.

This clonotype was recorded many times. The CDR3 reads CASSPAGSAETQYF. The CDR3 bases are TGTGCCAGCAGCCCTGCCGGGTCTGCGGAGACCCAGTACTTC. The chain uses TRBV7-3 and TRBJ2-5; D is undetermined. The V and J ends lost 5 bases and 5 bases respectively, with 15 bases between them. This CDR3 comprises 14 residues. In germline, CDR1 is SGHTA, CDR2 FQGTGA.

This clonotype occurred many times. The V and J genes are TRBV9 and TRBJ2-1, with 10 bases matching TRBD1. CDR1 SGDLS and CDR2 YYNGEE come from the germline V gene. J was trimmed by 7 bases and V by 4 bases; bases with no gene match: 5. This CDR3 contains 14 residues. The CDR3: CASSMRQGANEQFF. CDR3 DNA: TGTGCCAGCAGCATGAGACAGGGGGCGAATGAGCAGTTCTTC.

This clonotype was counted only a few times. This rearrangement joins TRBV29-1 to TRBJ2-5; TRBD1 might be the D (6 bases). CDR3 size: 13 residues. The germline gives CDR1 SQVTM, CDR2 ANQGSEA. The ends were cut back, 4 bases at V and 1 base at J, with 10 bases in the middle. The CDR3 protein is CSVAPGVQETQYF. CDR3 nucleotide sequence: TGCAGCGTTGCCCCAGGGGTCCAAGAGACCCAGTACTTC.

This clonotype appeared many times. The chain carries TRBV7-9 and TRBJ2-2, with D possibly being TRBD2 (5 bases). Trimming removed 1 base from V and 0 bases from J, with 6 bases in between. The CDR3 is 15 residues long. Germline CDR1 reads SEHNR; CDR2 reads FQNEAQ (reference sequence). CDR3 DNA: TGTGCCAGCAGCTTAGTAGCGACGAACACCGGGGAGCTGTTTTTT. Its translation is CASSLVATNTGELFF.

The chain carries TRBV9 and TRBJ2-7; tentative D call: TRBD1 (6 bases). The CDR3 runs 12 residues. Trimming took off 7 bases at V and 7 bases at J, with 15 bases between the two ends. CDR1 is SGDLS and CDR2 is YYNGEE in the germline V gene. The CDR3 loop is CASSGDDWEQYF. CDR3 nucleotide sequence: TGTGCCAGCTCAGGGGACGATTGGGAGCAGTACTTC.

The chain employs TRBV5-4 and TRBJ2-2; TRBD2 matches at 10 bases. Trimming took 0 bases from V and 4 from J; bases not matched to a gene: 0. This CDR3 region has 15 residues. The V gene's germline CDR1 is SGHNT and CDR2 YYREEE (reference sequence). CDR3 nucleotide sequence: TGTGCCAGCAGCTTGGGGACTAGCGGCACCGGGGAGCTGTTTTTT. Its translation: CASSLGTSGTGELFF.

This clonotype was seen repeatedly, ten times or more. The chain is built from TRBV5-1 and TRBJ2-5; no definite D call. The CDR3 runs 14 residues. Trimming stripped 0 bases from V and 2 bases from J, with 8 bases between. Germline loops: CDR1 SGHRS, CDR2 YFSETQ. The CDR3 DNA follows: TGCGCCAGCAGCTTGGGGCAGATGCAAGAGACCCAGTACTTC. Translated: CASSLGQMQETQYF.